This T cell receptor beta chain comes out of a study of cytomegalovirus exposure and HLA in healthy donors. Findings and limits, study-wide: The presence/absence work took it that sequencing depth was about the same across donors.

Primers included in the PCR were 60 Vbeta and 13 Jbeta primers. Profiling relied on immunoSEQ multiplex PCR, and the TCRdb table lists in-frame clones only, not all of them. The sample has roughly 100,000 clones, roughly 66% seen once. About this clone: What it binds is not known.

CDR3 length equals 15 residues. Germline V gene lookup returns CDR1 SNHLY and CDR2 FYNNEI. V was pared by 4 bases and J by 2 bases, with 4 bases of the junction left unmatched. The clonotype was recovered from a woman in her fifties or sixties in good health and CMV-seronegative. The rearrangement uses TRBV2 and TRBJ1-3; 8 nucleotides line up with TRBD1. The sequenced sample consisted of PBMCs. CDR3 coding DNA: TGTGCCAGCAGTGCTAAGACAGGGGCTGGAAACACCATATATTTT. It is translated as CASSAKTGAGNTIYF.